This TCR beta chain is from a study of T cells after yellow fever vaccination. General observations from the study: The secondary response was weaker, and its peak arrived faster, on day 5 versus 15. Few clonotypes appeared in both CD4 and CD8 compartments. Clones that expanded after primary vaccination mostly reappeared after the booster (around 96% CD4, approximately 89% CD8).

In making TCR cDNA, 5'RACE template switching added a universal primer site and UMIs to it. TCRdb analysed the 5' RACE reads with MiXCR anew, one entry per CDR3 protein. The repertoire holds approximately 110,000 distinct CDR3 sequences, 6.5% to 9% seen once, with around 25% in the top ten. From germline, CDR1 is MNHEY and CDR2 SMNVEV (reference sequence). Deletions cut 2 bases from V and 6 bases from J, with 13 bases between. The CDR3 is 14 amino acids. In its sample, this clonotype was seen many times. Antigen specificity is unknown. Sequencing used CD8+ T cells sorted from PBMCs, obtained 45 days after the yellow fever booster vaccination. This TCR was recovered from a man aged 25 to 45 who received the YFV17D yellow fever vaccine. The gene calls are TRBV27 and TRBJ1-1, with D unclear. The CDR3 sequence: CASSLGGALSEAFF. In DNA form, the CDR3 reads TGTGCCAGCAGTTTAGGTGGCGCTCTCTCTGAAGCTTTCTTT.